This passage covers 32 T cell receptor beta chains from one sample sequenced in a study of response to subunit inactivated influenza vaccine. TCRdb passed the RT-PCR reads through MiXCR, listing each CDR3 protein once. Seen here are about 310,000 distinct CDR3 sequences, around 20% observed once, and the top ten hold 10%. The starting material was PBMCs from blood, obtained 21 months after vaccination. These receptors originate from a man aged 45 to 70 who received an inactivated influenza vaccine.

This clonotype was counted a few times. The chain links TRBV6-6 to TRBJ1-1; the D is unclear. From germline, CDR1 is MNHNY and CDR2 SVGAGI (reference sequence). With 2 bases removed from V and 1 base from J, the gap between germline ends came to 5 bases. The CDR3 has 13 amino acids. The CDR3 coding sequence is TGTGCCAGCAGTTACCAACGGAACACTGAAGCTTTCTTT. It specifies CASSYQRNTEAFF.

V is TRBV10-2 and J is TRBJ1-5; 8 nucleotides line up with TRBD1. V shed 6 bases, J shed 7 bases, and the junction held 8 bases outside the gene matches. Per germline, CDR1 WSHSY and CDR2 SAAADI. The CDR3 extends over 14 amino acids. The CDR3 reads CASSLDRDEQPQHF. The CDR3 coding sequence is TGCGCCAGCAGCCTGGACAGGGATGAACAGCCCCAGCATTTT.

The chain recombines TRBV28 with TRBJ2-4; D tentatively reads TRBD1 or TRBD2 (5 bases each). CDR3 length: 14 residues. Germline CDR1 and CDR2: MDHEN and SYDVKM. Between the trimmed V and J ends, which lost 8 bases and 4 bases, there was a span of 15 bases. The CDR3 loop reads CASCPPGRKNIQYF. The CDR3 nucleotides are TGTGCCAGCTGTCCCCCGGGACGGAAAAACATTCAGTACTTC.

This clonotype showed up just a few times. The V and J genes are TRBV6-1 and TRBJ1-6, with 9 nucleotides matching TRBD1. The CDR3 sequence is 15 residues long. Germline CDR1 MNHNS, CDR2 SASEGT. V gave up 5 bases and J gave up 7 bases; unmatched junction bases: 6. This CDR3 is CASSRIGTGNSPLHF. The CDR3 DNA reads as TGTGCCAGCAGTCGCATCGGGACAGGGAATTCACCCCTCCACTTT.

This clonotype was detected a few times. V is TRBV5-1 and J is TRBJ2-7, with D possibly being TRBD1 (5 bases). V lost 1 base to trimming and J lost 6 bases, with 11 bases between them. The CDR3 consists of 13 residues. Per the germline V gene, CDR1 is SGHRS and CDR2 is YFSETQ. CDR3 amino acids: CASSLSQGSEQYF. DNA for the CDR3: TGCGCCAGCAGCTTGTCGCAGGGCTCCGAGCAGTACTTC.

This clonotype was counted between two and nine times. The chain couples TRBV6-5 to TRBJ1-2; D not resolved. The ends were cut back, 2 bases at V and 4 bases at J, with 11 bases in the middle. The germline V gene encodes CDR1 MNHEY and CDR2 SVGAGI. CDR3 size: 14 residues. CDR3 in amino acids: CASSYRRTAYGYTF. The CDR3 DNA reads as TGTGCCAGCAGTTACAGACGCACAGCCTATGGCTACACCTTC.

This chain connects TRBV5-1 to TRBJ2-1, with TRBD1 as a possible D gene (6 bases). The V end was cut by 0 bases, the J end by 0 bases, with 13 bases between. CDR1 is SGHRS and CDR2 is YFSETQ in the germline V gene. This CDR3 has 17 residues. The CDR3 loop reads CASSLDRASTSYNEQFF. The CDR3 nucleotides read TGCGCCAGCAGCTTGGACAGGGCGTCTACCTCCTACAATGAGCAGTTCTTC.

This clonotype was seen ten or more times. J is TRBJ1-5 and V is TRBV12-3 or TRBV12-4, with D hard to call. V was trimmed by 1 base and J by 6 bases, leaving 4 bases between them. This CDR3 is built from 12 residues. The CDR3 protein is CASSLGSQPQHF. The DNA for the CDR3 is TGTGCCAGCAGTTTAGGTAGTCAGCCCCAGCATTTT.

This sequence joins TRBV12-3 or TRBV12-4 and TRBJ1-2, with D unresolved. The CDR3 covers 13 residues. The V gene lost 5 bases and the J gene lost 6 bases, with 13 bases spanning the gap. CDR3 in DNA: TGTGCCAGCAGTATCGGCCTTGGGAATGGCTACACCTTC. Its protein product is CASSIGLGNGYTF.

This chain uses TRBV28 with TRBJ2-1, with D perhaps matching TRBD1 (5 bases). The CDR3 is made up of 18 amino acids. Trimming stripped 4 bases from V and 4 bases from J, with 23 bases between. CDR1 is MDHEN, CDR2 SYDVKM, per germline. CDR3 residues: CASSSTTLTDRNYNEQFF. CDR3 DNA sequence: TGTGCCAGCAGTTCCACCACCCTAACCGACAGAAATTACAATGAGCAGTTCTTC.

This clonotype was seen ten or more times. The chain couples TRBV14 to TRBJ2-7; weak D call: TRBD2 (5 bases). CDR3 size: 15 residues. Trimming took off 1 base at V and 6 bases at J, with 16 bases between the two ends. The V gene's germline CDR1 is SGHDN and CDR2 FVKESK. Here the CDR3 reads CASSQGDFRGPEQYF. CDR3 nucleotides: TGTGCCAGCAGCCAAGGCGATTTTCGGGGTCCCGAGCAGTACTTC.

The chain combines TRBV4-2 with TRBJ2-7, with 8 bases lining up with TRBD2. Looked up from germline, CDR1 is LGHNA and CDR2 is YNFKEQ. V lost 5 bases, J lost 6 bases, and 12 bases stayed unmatched. The CDR3 totals 15 residues. CDR3 in DNA: TGTGCCAGCAGCGAAAAAGCGGGAGCCCGCTCCGAGCAGTACTTC. This encodes CASSEKAGARSEQYF.

In its sample, this clonotype was seen many times. V usage is TRBV11-2 and J usage is TRBJ1-1, with 7 bases that match TRBD1. Germline lookup yields CDR1 SGHAT and CDR2 FQNNGV. Germline trimming cut 4 bases from V and 8 bases from J; bases unmatched to any gene: 10. There are 14 residues in the CDR3. This CDR3 reads CASSYSLTGTEAFF. CDR3 nucleotide sequence: TGTGCCAGCAGCTACTCCTTGACAGGGACCGAAGCTTTCTTT.

This clonotype was observed a few times. This sequence joins TRBV12-3 or TRBV12-4 and TRBJ1-4; D is unresolved. The CDR3 spans 14 residues. Trimming removed 2 bases from V and 0 bases from J, with 4 bases in between. CDR3 sequence reads: CASSLMATNEKLFF. The DNA of the CDR3 is TGTGCCAGCAGTTTAATGGCAACTAATGAAAAACTGTTTTTT.

This clonotype turned up a few times. The chain links TRBV9 to TRBJ2-5; 7 bases map to TRBD1. This CDR3 has 13 amino acids. The junction had 0 bases not matched to a gene; V was cut back by 0 bases and J by 4 bases. Looked up from germline, CDR1 is SGDLS and CDR2 is YYNGEE. The CDR3 DNA sequence: TGTGCCAGCAGCGTAGACAGGGGAGAGACCCAGTACTTC. This encodes CASSVDRGETQYF.

This chain uses TRBV2 with TRBJ1-2; tentatively, D is TRBD1 (6 bases). The germline gives CDR1 SNHLY, CDR2 FYNNEI. This CDR3 contains 14 residues. Trimming cost V 3 bases and J 4 bases, with 12 bases left between them. DNA of the CDR3: TGTGCCAGCAGTGAGATGGGACAACGCTATGGCTACACCTTC. Residues: CASSEMGQRYGYTF.

This clonotype was seen repeatedly, ten times or more. The chain carries TRBV4-2 and TRBJ1-2, with TRBD1 as a possible D gene (6 bases). Trimming left V 3 bases short and J 4 bases short, with 21 bases between. Germline-derived CDR1 and CDR2 are LGHNA and YNFKEQ. This CDR3 is built from 17 residues. CDR3 protein: CASSQSWGLWASYGYTF. The CDR3 nucleotides are TGTGCCAGCAGCCAGTCCTGGGGGCTATGGGCGAGCTATGGCTACACCTTC.

This clonotype was picked up many times. V and J are TRBV7-9 and TRBJ1-2; D remains ambiguous. Germline assignment: CDR1 SEHNR and CDR2 FQNEAQ (reference sequence). The CDR3 consists of 11 residues. V lost 1 base and J lost 7, with 4 bases in between. CDR3 protein: CASSLGSGYTF. CDR3 nucleotide sequence: TGTGCCAGCAGCTTAGGATCTGGCTACACCTTC.

The rearrangement uses TRBV20-1 and TRBJ2-3; 7 bases match TRBD2. The CDR3 totals 15 residues. Per the germline V gene, CDR1 is DFQATT and CDR2 is SNEGSKA (reference sequence). The ends lost 6 bases at V and 0 bases at J; junction bases unmatched: 9. The CDR3 sequence is CSAQTGTTSTDTQYF. CDR3 sequence (DNA): TGCAGTGCGCAAACCGGGACTACAAGCACAGATACGCAGTATTTT.

The chain couples TRBV7-9 to TRBJ1-2; D uncertain. The V end was cut by 7 bases, the J end by 7 bases, with 22 bases between. This CDR3 comprises 15 residues. Germline CDR1 SEHNR, CDR2 FQNEAQ (reference sequence). Here the CDR3 reads CASTPGWAQGGGYTF. The CDR3 DNA reads as TGTGCCAGCACCCCCGGATGGGCTCAAGGCGGTGGCTACACCTTC.

A few counts support this clonotype. The V and J genes are TRBV29-1 and TRBJ2-1, with a possible D match to TRBD2 (6 bases). V was trimmed by 5 bases and J by 2 bases, leaving 19 bases between them. Per germline, CDR1 SQVTM and CDR2 ANQGSEA. The CDR3 totals 16 residues. The CDR3 DNA reads TGCAGCGTTCGAGGCGGGATGGAAGTCACCTACAATGAGCAGTTCTTC. As protein: CSVRGGMEVTYNEQFF.

The CDR3 DNA is TGTGCCACCAGTGGAACGAGAAGTATGGCGGATACGCAGTATTTT. Protein product: CATSGTRSMADTQYF. V is TRBV24-1 and J is TRBJ2-3; D is undetermined. This CDR3 comprises 15 residues. Germline values: CDR1 KGHDR, CDR2 SFDVKD. V lost 5 bases to trimming and J lost 6 bases, with 17 bases between them.

This clonotype showed up just a few times. V and J are TRBV20-1 and TRBJ2-1; D may correspond to TRBD1 or TRBD2 (6 bases each). Germline lookup yields CDR1 DFQATT and CDR2 SNEGSKA (reference sequence). V dropped 0 bases and J dropped 9 bases, with 12 bases sitting between them. This CDR3 region has 13 residues. The CDR3 DNA follows: TGCAGTGCTAGAGATCGCCCGGGGGCTGAGCAGTTCTTC. Amino acids: CSARDRPGAEQFF.

The chain recombines TRBV5-1 with TRBJ2-2, with a weak D call TRBD1 (6 bases). The CDR3 totals 13 residues. V lost 4 bases and J 6 bases, leaving 10 bases between the germline ends. Germline loops: CDR1 SGHRS, CDR2 YFSETQ. The CDR3 coding sequence is TGCGCCAGCAGCGACAGGTCCCCCGGGGAGCTGTTTTTT. This encodes CASSDRSPGELFF. Looking up the rest from reference TRBV5-1 and TRBJ2-2 gives the full variable domain: KAGVTQTPRYLIKTRGQQVTLSCSPISGHRSVSWYQQTPGQGLQFLFEYFSETQRNKGNFPGRFSGRQFSNSRSEMNVSTLELGDSALYLCASSDRSPGELFFGEGSRLTVL.

A few counts support this clonotype. The chain has TRBV19 and TRBJ1-1; D unresolved. The CDR3 spans 13 residues. V gave up 6 bases and J gave up 1 base, with 9 bases separating them. Germline V CDR1 and CDR2: LNHDA, SQIVND (reference sequence). CDR3 coding DNA: TGTGCCAGTAGACAACCTTCGAACACTGAAGCTTTCTTT. Its protein product is CASRQPSNTEAFF. The variable domain in full, completed from reference TRBV19 and TRBJ1-1, reads DGGITQSPKYLFRKEGQNVTLSCEQNLNHDAMYWYRQDPGQGLRLIYYSQIVNDFQKGDIAEGYSVSREKKESFPLTVTSAQKNPTAFYLCASRQPSNTEAFFGQGTRLTVV.

The chain couples TRBV20-1 to TRBJ2-7, with D uncertain. Trimming stripped 3 bases from V and 0 bases from J, with 15 bases between. CDR1 and CDR2 (germline): DFQATT, SNEGSKA (reference sequence). CDR3 length: 15 amino acids. The CDR3 region has the DNA TGCAGTGCTAGTCCACCCGTCAGGAGCTCCTACGAGCAGTACTTC. This translates into CSASPPVRSSYEQYF.

This clonotype was detected only a few times. The chain combines TRBV20-1 with TRBJ1-1; weak D call: TRBD1 (5 bases). The CDR3 spans 13 residues. Per the germline V gene, CDR1 is DFQATT and CDR2 is SNEGSKA (reference sequence). The CDR3 loop reads CRAVDRLNTEAFF. CDR3 DNA sequence: TGCAGAGCAGTTGACAGACTGAACACTGAAGCTTTCTTT.

The CDR3 reads CSVAGTGAGTRKLFF. CDR3 in DNA: TGCAGCGTTGCGGGGACAGGGGCCGGAACCAGAAAACTGTTTTTT. The chain is built from TRBV29-1 and TRBJ1-4, with 10 bases that match TRBD1. The J segment lost 10 bases and the V segment lost 4 bases, leaving 12 bases of the junction unmatched. This CDR3 is 15 amino acids long. CDR1 SQVTM and CDR2 ANQGSEA come from the germline V gene.

The rearrangement uses TRBV12-3 or TRBV12-4 and TRBJ2-1; 11 bases map to TRBD2. The V segment lost 0 bases and the J segment 3 bases; nucleotides outside the gene matches: 4. The CDR3 has 17 residues. The CDR3 coding sequence is TGTGCCAGCAGTTTAGCGTCCGGACTAGCGGGCTACAATGAGCAGTTCTTC. Amino acid sequence: CASSLASGLAGYNEQFF.

This clonotype was seen ten or more times. The rearrangement joins TRBV12-3 or TRBV12-4 to TRBJ1-1; 10 nucleotides align to TRBD1. The trim removed 5 bases at V and 11 bases at J, leaving 8 bases unmatched. The CDR3 runs 13 residues. The CDR3 spells CASSTRGTGDAFF. CDR3 nucleotides: TGTGCCAGCAGTACCCGGGGGACAGGGGATGCTTTCTTT.

This clonotype was detected ten times or more. The rearrangement joins TRBV28 to TRBJ1-2; D remains ambiguous. CDR3 size: 17 residues. Per germline, CDR1 MDHEN and CDR2 SYDVKM. Trimming removed 1 base at V and 13 bases at J, with 28 bases between. The CDR3 sequence: CASSLLAPSPRGSYRTF. The CDR3 DNA sequence: TGTGCCAGCAGTTTATTGGCCCCTAGCCCTCGTGGGTCATACCGCACCTTC.

This chain connects TRBV15 to TRBJ2-7; D might be TRBD2 (5 bases). The CDR3 runs 16 residues. The V end was cut by 5 bases, the J end by 3 bases, with 20 bases between. The germline V gene encodes CDR1 LNHNV and CDR2 YYDKDF (reference sequence). CDR3 in DNA: TGTGCCACCAGCCCACGCCTGGTACCGGGGAACTACGAGCAGTACTTC. Translated: CATSPRLVPGNYEQYF.